Each of the 15 T cell receptor beta chains below was sequenced from the same sample in a study of blood T cell repertoires in COVID-19. Sequenced by immunoSEQ multiplex PCR; TCRdb stores in-frame clones only, minus some. The table records 150,000 to 250,000 clones, 94% of them present only once. The sample was peripheral blood. Every receptor here comes from a man between 25 and 39 years old with COVID-19, enrolled during active disease.

In its sample, this clone was seen once. As DNA, the CDR3 is TGTGCCTGGAACAGGGCCTACGAGCAGTACTTC. Protein: CAWNRAYEQYF. The rearrangement joins TRBV30 to TRBJ2-7; perhaps TRBD1 as D (6 bases). Per the germline V gene, CDR1 is GTSNPN and CDR2 is SVGIG (reference sequence). Deletions cut 4 bases from V and 2 bases from J, with 6 bases between. The CDR3 runs 11 residues.

The chain uses TRBV4-2 and TRBJ2-5, with 13 positions matching TRBD2. CDR1 is LGHNA, CDR2 YNFKEQ, per germline. The CDR3 is 18 amino acids. The V gene end was trimmed by 0 bases and the J gene end by 7 bases; junction bases not matched to a gene: 11. The CDR3 region is CASSQDVTSGGWVATQYF. CDR3 coding DNA: TGTGCCAGCAGCCAAGATGTGACTAGCGGGGGGTGGGTGGCGACCCAGTACTTC.

The rearrangement uses TRBV3-1 (or the pseudogene TRBV3-2) and TRBJ2-5; 7 nucleotides match TRBD2. CDR3 length: 15 residues. V was clipped by 1 base and J by 2 bases; unmatched bases: 4. Germline lookup yields CDR1 LGHDT and CDR2 YNNKEL (reference sequence). Written as DNA, the CDR3 is TGTGCCAGCAGCCAAGGGGCGGGGGAACAAGAGACCCAGTACTTC. As protein: CASSQGAGEQETQYF.

The J gene is TRBJ2-7, the V gene TRBV5-5, with a tentative D call TRBD1 (5 bases). The germline gives CDR1 SGHKS, CDR2 YYEKEE (reference sequence). The V end was cut by 4 bases, the J end by 0 bases, with 11 bases between. The CDR3 runs 14 residues. The CDR3 here is CASSPQTVSYEQYF. The CDR3, as DNA: TGTGCCAGCAGCCCTCAGACAGTCTCCTACGAGCAGTACTTC.

The gene calls are TRBV10-1 and TRBJ1-3, with 7 bases aligning to TRBD1. In germline, CDR1 is WNHNN, CDR2 SYGVQD (reference sequence). The CDR3 is 14 amino acids. The trim removed 6 bases at V and 1 base at J, leaving 3 bases unmatched. In nucleotides, the CDR3 is TGCGCCAGCAGCCCGGACAGGTCTGGAAACACCATATATTTT. Its translation: CASSPDRSGNTIYF.

The gene calls are TRBV3-1 (or the pseudogene TRBV3-2) and TRBJ1-2; TRBD1 is a possible D gene (6 bases). This CDR3 has 12 amino acids. Germline V lookup: CDR1 LGHDT, CDR2 YNNKEL (reference sequence). The ends were cut back, 1 base at V and 7 bases at J, with 7 bases in the middle. CDR3 sequence (DNA): TGTGCCAGCAGCCAAGCCAGGGGTGGCTACACCTTC. It yields the protein CASSQARGGYTF.

This chain uses TRBV18 with TRBJ1-1; weak D call: TRBD1 (5 bases). Germline CDR1 and CDR2: KGHSH and LQKENI. The V and J ends lost 2 bases and 6 bases respectively, with 10 bases between them. CDR3 size: 13 residues. CDR3 sequence (DNA): TGTGCCAGCTCACCAGGGACTAAAGCTGAAGCTTTCTTT. Encoded protein: CASSPGTKAEAFF.

The V gene is TRBV28, the J gene TRBJ1-1, with 10 nucleotides matching TRBD1. The germline V gene has CDR1 MDHEN and CDR2 SYDVKM. Trimming removed 6 bases from V and 6 bases from J; junction bases left unmatched: 10. The CDR3 sequence is 15 residues long. CDR3 in DNA: TGTGCCAGCAGGGGGGGGGACAGGGGTGCGTCTGAAGCTTTCTTT. It encodes CASRGGDRGASEAFF.

This clone was observed a single time. The sample has other DNA sequences that encode this CDR3 too. The CDR3 loop is CASSSTGNTEAFF. CDR3 coding DNA: TGTGCCAGCAGTTCCACGGGGAACACTGAAGCTTTCTTT. This sequence joins TRBV12-3 or TRBV12-4 and TRBJ1-1; D remains ambiguous. Trimming took 4 bases from V and 1 from J, leaving 7 bases between them. The CDR3 has 13 residues.

CDR3 loop: CASSLDEGGESPLHF. CDR3 nucleotides: TGTGCCAGCAGCTTAGATGAAGGGGGCGAATCACCCCTCCACTTT. The chain links TRBV7-6 to TRBJ1-6; TRBD1 matches at 7 bases. The CDR3 consists of 15 residues. Germline V gene sequence: CDR1 SGHVS, CDR2 FNYEAQ. J lost 10 bases, V lost 1 base, and 7 bases had no gene match.

The V call is TRBV14, the J call TRBJ1-4; a weak D match, TRBD1 (6 bases). The germline V and J ends were trimmed by 0 bases and 8 bases, with 16 bases remaining between them. The CDR3 is 16 amino acids. Germline V gene data show CDR1 as SGHDN and CDR2 as FVKESK. Here the CDR3 reads CASSQDPQGLWEKLFF. The DNA of the CDR3 is TGTGCCAGCAGCCAAGATCCGCAGGGGTTATGGGAAAAACTGTTTTTT.

The chain couples TRBV25-1 to TRBJ2-7; TRBD1 might be the D (6 bases). The V gene's germline CDR1 is MGHDK and CDR2 SYGVNS. Trimming left V 0 bases short and J 2 bases short, with 14 bases between. CDR3 size: 16 residues. The CDR3 protein is CASSEYRPQGTYEQYF. The CDR3, as DNA: TGTGCCAGCAGTGAATATCGGCCCCAGGGGACCTACGAGCAGTACTTC.

The chain links TRBV21-1 to TRBJ1-4; TRBD1, the table's D call, was not compared with the DNA. TRBV21-1 is a recognized pseudogene. The CDR3 is 15 amino acids. CDR3 region: CASSKAGRENEKLFF. CDR3 in DNA: TGTGCCAGCAGCAAAGCGGGGCGAGAGAATGAAAAACTGTTTTTT.

The J gene is TRBJ1-4, the V gene TRBV11-2; 9 bases fit TRBD1. This CDR3 has 15 residues. Germline V lookup: CDR1 SGHAT, CDR2 FQNNGV. J gave up 5 bases and V 4 bases, and 5 bases lay outside the gene matches. Here the CDR3 reads CASSSYRGRNEKLFF. For the CDR3, the DNA is TGTGCCAGCAGCTCCTACAGGGGGCGCAATGAAAAACTGTTTTTT. Complete variable domain (other parts from reference TRBV11-2 and TRBJ1-4): EAGVAQSPRYKIIEKRQSVAFWCNPISGHATLYWYQQILGQGPKLLIQFQNNGVVDDSQLPKDRFSAERLKGVDSTLKIQPAKLEDSAVYLCASSSYRGRNEKLFFGSGTQLSVL.

The rearrangement uses TRBV5-1 and TRBJ2-5; D is possibly TRBD1 (6 bases). CDR1 and CDR2 (germline): SGHRS, YFSETQ. The length of the CDR3 is 16 residues. V was trimmed by 0 bases and J by 5 bases, leaving 17 bases between them. As DNA, the CDR3 is TGCGCCAGCAGCTTGGGGACAGCCGGAACTGCGGAGACCCAGTACTTC. The encoded protein is CASSLGTAGTAETQYF.